This T cell receptor beta chain is drawn from a study of blood T cells in healthy people across ages. For this clonotype: Its antigen is unknown.

The authors ran a second PCR of about 7 to 11 cycles using a sample-barcoded 5' primer and a J-beta primer mix. TCRdb passed the 5' RACE reads through MiXCR, listing each CDR3 protein once. This table has fewer than 1,000,000 distinct CDR3 sequences, less than 60% appearing once. This CDR3 is 14 amino acids long. The V end was cut by 1 base, the J end by 3 bases, with 9 bases between. Germline V gene sequence: CDR1 LGHNA, CDR2 YNFKEQ. Overall study results and limits: Observed TCR beta diversity per million T cells went down as age went up. This fall followed a roughly linear course with age. The lack of PBMC sorting stopped any conclusive naive versus antigen-experienced comparison. Diversity of TCR beta correlated strongly with naive T cell percentage.

The chain recombines TRBV4-2 with TRBJ1-2, with D possibly being TRBD1 (5 bases). The receptor was isolated from a man older than 75 in good health. What was sequenced was blood. Here the CDR3 DNA reads TGTGCCAGCAGCCAAGGAGGGGACGACTATGGCTACACCTTC. Translating gives CASSQGGDDYGYTF.